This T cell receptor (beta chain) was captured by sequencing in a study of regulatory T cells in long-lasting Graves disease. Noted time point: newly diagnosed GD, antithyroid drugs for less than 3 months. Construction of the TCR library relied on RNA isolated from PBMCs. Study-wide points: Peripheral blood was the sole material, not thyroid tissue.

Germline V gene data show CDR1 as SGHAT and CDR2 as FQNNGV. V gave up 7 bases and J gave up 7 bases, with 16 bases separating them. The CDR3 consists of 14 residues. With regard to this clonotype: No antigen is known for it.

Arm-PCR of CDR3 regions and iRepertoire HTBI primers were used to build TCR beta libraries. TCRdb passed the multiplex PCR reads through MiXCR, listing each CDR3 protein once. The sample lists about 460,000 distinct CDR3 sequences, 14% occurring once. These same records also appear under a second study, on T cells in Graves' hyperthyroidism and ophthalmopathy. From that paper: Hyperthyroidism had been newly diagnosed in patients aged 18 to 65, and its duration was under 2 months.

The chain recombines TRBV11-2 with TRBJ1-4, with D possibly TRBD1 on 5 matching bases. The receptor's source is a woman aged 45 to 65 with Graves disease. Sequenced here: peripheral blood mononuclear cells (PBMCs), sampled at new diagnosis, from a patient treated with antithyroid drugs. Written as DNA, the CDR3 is TGTGCCAGCACCTTTATCCAGGGTAGTGAAAAACTGTTTTTT. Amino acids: CASTFIQGSEKLFF.